This T cell receptor (beta chain) was recovered during a study of CD8+ T cells in alopecia areata. Whole-study context: The percentage of affected scalp area served as the score of severity for treated patients.

About this clone: What it binds is unknown.

Described treatment: oral pan-JAK inhibitor, 5-10 mg twice daily. Whole-study results and caveats: Lesional scalp displayed greater clonality than normal scalp, most notably in alopecia totalis/universalis. Uncertainty about whether baseline CD8+ expansion is linked to response remains, with one nonresponder. The study found tofacitinib significantly decreased scalp clonality and expanded CD8+ clones among the top 100.

V lost 5 bases, J lost 6 bases, and 15 bases lay in between. The CDR3 totals 13 residues. Germline V lookup: CDR1 SGHDT, CDR2 YYEEEE. Once RNA had been extracted, it was reverse transcribed into cDNA to act as the sequencing template. Only in-frame clones appear in the TCRdb table, and some are missing; sequencing was by immunoSEQ multiplex PCR. The data contain 130,000 or so clones, more than 85% of them singletons. Sequences were derived from CD8+ T cells sorted from blood, sampled at week 4, from a patient treated with tofacitinib. This TCR was sampled from a human donor with alopecia areata. V and J are TRBV5-6 and TRBJ2-7, with a tentative D call TRBD1 (5 bases). In DNA, the CDR3 is TGTGCCAGCAGGATAAGGGGCCAGTTCGAGCAGTACTTC. Amino acid sequence: CASRIRGQFEQYF.